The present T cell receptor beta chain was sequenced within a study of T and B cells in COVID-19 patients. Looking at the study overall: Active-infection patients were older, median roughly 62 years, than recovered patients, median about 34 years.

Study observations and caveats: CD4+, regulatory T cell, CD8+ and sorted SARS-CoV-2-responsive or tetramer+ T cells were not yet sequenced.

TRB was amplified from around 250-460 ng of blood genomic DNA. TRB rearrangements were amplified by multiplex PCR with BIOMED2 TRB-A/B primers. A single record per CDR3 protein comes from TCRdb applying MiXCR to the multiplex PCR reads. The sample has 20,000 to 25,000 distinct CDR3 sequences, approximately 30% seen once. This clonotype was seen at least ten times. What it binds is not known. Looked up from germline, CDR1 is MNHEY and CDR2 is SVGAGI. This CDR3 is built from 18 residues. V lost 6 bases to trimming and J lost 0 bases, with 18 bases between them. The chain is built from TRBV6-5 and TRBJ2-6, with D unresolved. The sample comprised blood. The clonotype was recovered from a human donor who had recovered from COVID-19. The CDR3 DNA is TGTGCCAGCAGCCGATTCCTGGAGATGAGCTCTGGGGCCAACGTCCTGACTTTC. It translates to CASSRFLEMSSGANVLTF.